The T cell receptor (beta chain) described here comes from a study of cytomegalovirus exposure and HLA in healthy donors. Broader study findings: Researchers catalogued approximately 170 TCR beta chains as cytomegalovirus-associated.

Both 60 Vbeta primers and 13 Jbeta primers went into the PCR. Assay used: immunoSEQ multiplex PCR; TCRdb lists only in-frame clones, some missing. The sample lists fewer than 120,000 clones, 76% occurring once. About this clone itself: No antigen is known for it.

The specimen was PBMCs. The clonotype comes from a man aged 25-40 years in good health and CMV-seropositive.

This CDR3 reads CASSQFDRGGDEQFF. As DNA, the CDR3 is TGCGCCAGCAGCCAATTCGACAGGGGAGGTGATGAGCAGTTCTTC. The chain combines TRBV4-3 with TRBJ2-1; 8 bases are a match to TRBD1. The CDR3 sequence is 15 residues long. Trimming took 2 bases from V and 8 from J; bases not matched to a gene: 8. Germline V lookup: CDR1 LGHNA, CDR2 YSLEER.